These T cell receptor beta chains were read from a single sample in a study of glioma-infiltrating T cells. One entry per CDR3 protein, called by TCRdb with MiXCR from the multiplex PCR reads. Of fewer than 500,000 distinct CDR3 sequences in the sample, about 40% were seen once. Sample: glioma tissue, nonneoplastic brain tissue, or PBMCs (not recorded which). Source of these receptors: a human donor with low-grade glioma or glioblastoma, undergoing nonglioma brain surgery, or in good health (not recorded which). The CDR3 runs from the conserved cysteine through the conserved F or W. The order of the fields is J gene, D gene, CDR3 length, V gene, clone size, CDR3 DNA, CDR3 protein. D genes are given only for firm matches. Clone size appears in some rows only: once, few, many, or a class for an expanded clone.

TRBJ2-3 | . | 13 | TRBV18 | once | TGTGCCAGCTCACGGACGGCCGTAGATACGCAGTATTTT | CASSRTAVDTQYF
TRBJ1-4 | TRBD1 | 15 | TRBV20-1 | . | TGCAGTGCTAGATCGGGACAGGGATCTAATGAAAAACTGTTTTTT | CSARSGQGSNEKLFF
TRBJ2-3 | . | 12 | TRBV6-2/TRBV6-3 | many | TGTGCCAGCAGTTCCAGGACAGCCGGGCAGTATTTT | CASSSRTAGQYF
TRBJ1-4 | TRBD1 | 16 | TRBV4-2 | . | TGTGCCAGCAGCCTTGGTTCCGGGACAGTTAATGAAAAACTGTTTTTT | CASSLGSGTVNEKLFF
TRBJ2-3 | TRBD2 | 15 | TRBV6-2/TRBV6-3 | many | TGTGCCAGCCAATGGATCGGTGGGGGGGCAGATACGCAGTATTTT | CASQWIGGGADTQYF
TRBJ2-7 | . | 12 | TRBV10-3 | . | TGTGCCATCAGTGAGGGGGGTTACGAGCAGTACTTC | CAISEGGYEQYF
TRBJ2-5 | . | 13 | TRBV6-6 | many | TGTGCCAGCAGTTACGGGGGAGGAGAGACCCAGTACTTC | CASSYGGGETQYF
TRBJ1-2 | . | 14 | TRBV15 | many | TGTGCCACCAGCAGAGTACCCAGTAACTATGGCTACACCTTC | CATSRVPSNYGYTF
TRBJ1-1 | TRBD1 | 15 | TRBV5-1 | few | TGCGCCAGCAGCCTGAGGACAGGGATGAACACTGAAGCTTTCTTT | CASSLRTGMNTEAFF
TRBJ1-5 | TRBD1 | 14 | TRBV20-1 | few | TGCAGTGCTTGGGACAGCCTAACGGGGAGGCCCCAGCATTTT | CSAWDSLTGRPQHF
TRBJ2-1 | TRBD2 | 12 | TRBV7-6 | . | TGTGCCAGCAGCGGACTAGACCATGAGCAGTTCTTC | CASSGLDHEQFF
TRBJ2-1 | . | 13 | TRBV5-6 | few | TGTGCCAGCAGCCCTGGGCGGGGGCATGAGCAGTTCTTC | CASSPGRGHEQFF
TRBJ2-1 | TRBD2 | 13 | TRBV12-5 | once | TGTGCTAGTGGTTTGGAGCTAGCGGGCTTAAAGGTCTTC | CASGLELAGLKVF
TRBJ1-1 | . | 16 | TRBV7-2 | few | TGTGCCAGCAGCCCAGTCCCGGGGGCTGGGGACACTGAAGCTTTCTTT | CASSPVPGAGDTEAFF
TRBJ2-7 | . | 14 | TRBV7-2 | few | TGTGCCAGCAGCCCTAGGGAATACTCCTACGAGCAGTACTTC | CASSPREYSYEQYF
TRBJ2-1 | . | 14 | TRBV18 | . | TGTGCCAGCTCACCAGCAGGTTCCTTGGATGAGCAGTTCTTC | CASSPAGSLDEQFF
TRBJ1-5 | TRBD1 | 16 | TRBV28 | once | TGTGCCAGCAGCCCGTTTAGGACAGGGGCCCATCAGACCCAGCATTTT | CASSPFRTGAHQTQHF
TRBJ2-3 | TRBD2 | 15 | TRBV28 | . | TGTGCCAGCAGTCAACTAGCGGAGATCACAGATACGCAGTATTTT | CASSQLAEITDTQYF
TRBJ2-7 | TRBD1 | 13 | TRBV27 | few | TGTGCCAGCAGTTCCGGGACAGGCTACGAGCAGTACTTC | CASSSGTGYEQYF
TRBJ1-1 | . | 14 | TRBV27 | . | TGTGCCAGCTCACCGTGGGCTGGGGACACTGAAGCTTTCTTT | CASSPWAGDTEAFF
TRBJ2-1 | . | 16 | TRBV4-3 | few | TGCGCCAGCAGCCAAGATCCGGCGGGTATGTACAATGAGCAGTTCTTC | CASSQDPAGMYNEQFF
TRBJ2-5 | TRBD2 | 14 | TRBV20-1 | . | TGCAGCGTAAGACTAGCGGGATATGAAGAGACCCAGTACTTC | CSVRLAGYEETQYF
TRBJ1-2 | . | 15 | TRBV10-3 | few | TGTGCCATCAGTTACAGCCGGGACACAGCCTATGGCTACACCTTC | CAISYSRDTAYGYTF
TRBJ1-1 | . | 13 | TRBV7-3 | . | TGTGCCAGCAGCTCCCGACAGTCCACTGAAGCTTTCTTT | CASSSRQSTEAFF
TRBJ2-1 | TRBD2 | 15 | TRBV10-3 | . | TGTGCCATCAGTGAGTCTTCTAGCGGAATCAATGAGCAGTTCTTC | CAISESSSGINEQFF
TRBJ1-4 | TRBD1 | 14 | TRBV27 | many | TGTGCCAGCAGTTTATGGCAGGGGGCTGAAAAACTGTTTTTT | CASSLWQGAEKLFF
TRBJ2-7 | . | 9 | TRBV5-1 | . | TGCGCCAGCGAGGACGAGCAGTACTTC | CASEDEQYF
TRBJ2-7 | . | 13 | TRBV20-1 | many | TGCAGTGTCAGGGGGAGGGCCGTCTACGAGCAGTACTTC | CSVRGRAVYEQYF
TRBJ2-5 | TRBD2 | 16 | TRBV11-2 | . | TGTGCCAGCATCTTGGCTCGGGTAGCGGGAGGAGAGACCCAGTACTTC | CASILARVAGGETQYF
TRBJ2-7 | TRBD2 | 14 | TRBV20-1 | many | TGCAGTGCTAGAACGGGAGGGAGCTCCTACGAGCAGTACTTC | CSARTGGSSYEQYF
TRBJ2-5 | . | 13 | TRBV7-7 | . | TGTGCTAGCAGCTTCGGTCCTGAAGAGACCCAGTACTTC | CASSFGPEETQYF
TRBJ1-2 | . | 14 | TRBV2 | few | TGTGCCAGCAGTGTACCGCAGGCCCACTATGGCTACACCTTC | CASSVPQAHYGYTF
TRBJ1-1 | . | 15 | TRBV4-3 | . | TGCGCCAGCAGCCAAGATGCGGGGGGAGGCACTGAAGCTTTCTTT | CASSQDAGGGTEAFF
TRBJ1-1 | . | 13 | TRBV20-1 | . | TGCAGTGCTCCAGGGGTGGGGAACACTGAAGCTTTCTTT | CSAPGVGNTEAFF
TRBJ2-3 | TRBD2 | 15 | TRBV6-5 | many | TGTGCCAGCAGTTACGGCGGGAGCCGCACAGATACGCAGTATTTT | CASSYGGSRTDTQYF
TRBJ1-1 | TRBD1 | 13 | TRBV24-1 | . | TGTGCCACCAGCCAGGGGGGAAACACTGAACCTTTCTTT | CATSQGGNTEPFF
TRBJ1-2 | . | 14 | TRBV7-9 | . | TGTGCCAGCAGCTGGGCTTACGGGGGTGAAGGCTACACCTTC | CASSWAYGGEGYTF
TRBJ2-1 | . | 15 | TRBV5-4 | . | TGTGCCAGCAGCTTTGTTGGGACGATCGACAATGAGCAGTTCTTC | CASSFVGTIDNEQFF
TRBJ1-2 | . | 12 | TRBV10-3 | . | TGTGCCACCCTGGGGGGAGCCTATGGCTACACCTTC | CATLGGAYGYTF
TRBJ2-3 | TRBD2 | 13 | TRBV28 | . | TGTGCCACCGGGACTAGCGGGATCAATACGCAGTATTTT | CATGTSGINTQYF
TRBJ2-5 | . | 14 | TRBV25-1 | . | TGTGCCAGCAGTGAAAGGGTAGATACGGAGACCCAGTACTTC | CASSERVDTETQYF
TRBJ2-1 | TRBD2 | 17 | TRBV5-4 | . | TGTGCCAGCAGCCCGGGACTAGCGGGCGCCAATTACAATGAGCAGTTCTTC | CASSPGLAGANYNEQFF
TRBJ2-3 | TRBD2 | 15 | TRBV6-1 | many | TGTGCCAGCAGTATCGGGACTAGCGGGACCAATCCGCAGTATTTT | CASSIGTSGTNPQYF
TRBJ2-1 | . | 13 | TRBV19 | . | TGTGCCAGTAGTATTTTCTTAGAGGTTGAGCAGTTCTTC | CASSIFLEVEQFF
TRBJ2-7 | . | 15 | TRBV4-2 | many | TGTGCCAGCAGCCAAGAGCGGGATTTGGTCTACGAGCAGTACTTC | CASSQERDLVYEQYF
TRBJ2-7 | . | 14 | TRBV10-2 | few | TGTGCCACAACTCTGAACCCACAATCCTACGAGCAGTACTTC | CATTLNPQSYEQYF
TRBJ2-7 | . | 13 | TRBV27 | . | TGTGCCAGCAGCGGGGGCATCTCCTACGAGCAGTACTTC | CASSGGISYEQYF
TRBJ1-1 | . | 18 | TRBV6-2/TRBV6-3 | many | TGTGCCAGCAGTCGACTGACGCACCGGGACACCCTGAACACTGAAGCTTTCTTT | CASSRLTHRDTLNTEAFF
TRBJ2-5 | TRBD2 | 19 | TRBV6-5 | few | TGTGCCAGCAGTTACAAGCTAGCGGGAGAATGGGGGTACCAAGAGACCCAGTACTTC | CASSYKLAGEWGYQETQYF
TRBJ2-2 | TRBD2 | 15 | TRBV20-1 | . | TGCAGTGCTACTACTAGCGGGAGGTTCATCGGGGAGCTGTTTTTT | CSATTSGRFIGELFF
TRBJ1-5 | . | 13 | TRBV9 | . | TGTGCCAGCAGCGCCGGGTCTTATCAGCCCCAGCATTTT | CASSAGSYQPQHF
TRBJ2-1 | . | 17 | TRBV6-6 | . | TGTGCCAGCAGTTACACCCCCGGGACCGCCCCTAACAATGAGCAGTTCTTC | CASSYTPGTAPNNEQFF